The entry that follows covers one T cell receptor beta chain sequence. The sample originates from a study of identical twins. TCRdb used MiXCR to reprocess the 5' RACE reads, holding one entry per CDR3 protein. Of about 280,000 distinct CDR3 sequences in the sample, under 9.5% were seen once. The CDR3 length is 16 residues. The germline V gene encodes CDR1 SGHTA and CDR2 FQGNSA. With 1 base removed from V and 0 bases from J, the gap between germline ends came to 10 bases. The sample also formed part of further work on yellow fever vaccine responses in identical twins.

The chain joins TRBV7-2 to TRBJ1-5; possible D gene TRBD1, 5 bases. This sequence was found in a woman younger than 35 in good health. Input material: memory (CD45RO+) T cells sorted from blood. The CDR3 sequence is CASSLGPGYSNQPQHF. The CDR3, as DNA: TGTGCCAGCAGCTTAGGACCAGGGTATAGCAATCAGCCCCAGCATTTT.